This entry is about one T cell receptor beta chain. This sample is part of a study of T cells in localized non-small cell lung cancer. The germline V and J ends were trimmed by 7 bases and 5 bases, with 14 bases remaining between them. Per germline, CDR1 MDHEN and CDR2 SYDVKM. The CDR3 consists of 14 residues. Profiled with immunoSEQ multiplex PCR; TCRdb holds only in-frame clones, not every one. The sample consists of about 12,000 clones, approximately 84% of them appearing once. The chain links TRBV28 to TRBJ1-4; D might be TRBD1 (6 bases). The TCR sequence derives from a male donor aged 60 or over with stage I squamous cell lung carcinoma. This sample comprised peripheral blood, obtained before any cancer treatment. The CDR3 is CASNGWGRNEKLFF. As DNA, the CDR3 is TGTGCCAGCAATGGATGGGGGCGAAATGAAAAACTGTTTTTT.